Listed here are 23 T cell receptor beta chains from one sample, sequenced in a study of CD8+ T cells in alopecia areata. Extracted RNA was reverse transcribed, and the resulting cDNA served as sequencing template. The table came from immunoSEQ multiplex PCR; TCRdb's copy has only in-frame clones and leaves some out. The table lists under 200,000 clones, approximately 62% of them singletons. Noted treatment: oral pan-JAK inhibitor, 5-10 mg twice daily. The source material was CD4+ T cells sorted from blood, sampled at week 24, from a patient treated with tofacitinib. The receptors were gathered from a human donor with alopecia areata.

The chain's CDR3 is CAWSVTSDPGNTIYF. The CDR3 nucleotides read TGTGCCTGGAGTGTTACGTCGGACCCTGGAAACACCATATATTTT. This chain links TRBV30 with TRBJ1-3; D is uncertain. The CDR3 is made up of 15 amino acids. CDR1 is GTSNPN and CDR2 is SVGIG in the germline V gene (reference sequence). V was pared by 0 bases and J by 2 bases, with 11 bases between.

The V and J genes are TRBV30 and TRBJ2-7; 7 bases align to TRBD1. The germline gives CDR1 GTSNPN, CDR2 SVGIG (reference sequence). Trimming cost V 4 bases and J 7 bases; bases outside gene matches: 10. The CDR3 is made up of 13 amino acids. The CDR3 reads CAWNRGPSWEQYF. The CDR3 nucleotides read TGTGCCTGGAACAGGGGACCCTCCTGGGAGCAGTACTTC.

This chain joins TRBV2 and TRBJ2-1; 10 bases align to TRBD1. This CDR3 has 14 residues. V gave up 9 bases and J gave up 5 bases; unmatched junction bases: 7. Germline CDR1 SNHLY, CDR2 FYNNEI. The CDR3 coding sequence is TGTGCCAGTCAGACAGGGGGCGCCCACAATGAGCAGTTCTTC. Residues: CASQTGGAHNEQFF.

This clone occurred a few times. The V call is TRBV5-1, the J call TRBJ2-5; 10 nucleotides align to TRBD1. V was clipped by 4 bases and J by 2 bases; unmatched bases: 8. This CDR3 is 16 amino acids long. The germline CDR1 and CDR2 sequences are SGHRS and YFSETQ. CDR3 protein: CASSPRGQGNQETQYF. CDR3 nucleotide sequence: TGCGCCAGCAGCCCGAGGGGACAGGGGAATCAAGAGACCCAGTACTTC.

In nucleotides, the CDR3 is TGTGCCATCAGTGAGTCGATGGGGGGAAGCAATGAGCAGTTCTTC. The encoded protein is CAISESMGGSNEQFF. V and J are TRBV10-3 and TRBJ2-1, with D perhaps TRBD2 (6 bases). Per the germline V gene, CDR1 is ENHRY and CDR2 is SYGVKD. The CDR3 runs 15 residues. Trimming stripped 0 bases from V and 6 bases from J, with 12 bases between.

V gene TRBV11-2 combines with J gene TRBJ2-3, with TRBD1 matching 7 bases. This CDR3 has 14 amino acids. V shed 3 bases, J shed 4 bases, and the junction held 4 bases outside the gene matches. Germline values: CDR1 SGHAT, CDR2 FQNNGV. CDR3 coding DNA: TGTGCCAGCAGCTTGACAGGGTTTTCAGATACGCAGTATTTT. Its protein is CASSLTGFSDTQYF.

The CDR3 reads CAWDSPPVTVPNSPLHF. DNA of the CDR3: TGTGCCTGGGACTCCCCACCTGTGACAGTCCCAAATTCACCCCTCCACTTT. The chain links TRBV30 to TRBJ1-6; D might be TRBD1 (5 bases). V shed 5 bases and J shed 7 bases, with 24 bases lying between them. Germline values: CDR1 GTSNPN, CDR2 SVGIG (reference sequence). There are 17 residues in the CDR3.

This clone was seen a handful of times. This rearrangement joins TRBV29-1 to TRBJ2-3; D remains ambiguous. Trimming stripped 5 bases from V and 0 bases from J, with 6 bases between. Germline lookup yields CDR1 SQVTM and CDR2 ANQGSEA. The CDR3 is 12 residues long. In DNA form, the CDR3 reads TGCAGCGTTTTCTTTAGCACAGATACGCAGTATTTT. Amino acid sequence: CSVFFSTDTQYF.

The gene calls are TRBV7-8 and TRBJ2-2; TRBD1 might be the D (5 bases). The V gene lost 4 bases and the J gene lost 5 bases, with 17 bases spanning the gap. This CDR3 contains 16 residues. Germline V gene sequence: CDR1 SGHVS, CDR2 FQNEAQ. The CDR3 sequence: CASSSVSTAMTGELFF. Written as DNA, the CDR3 is TGTGCCAGCAGCTCCGTGTCGACAGCTATGACCGGGGAGCTGTTTTTT.

The chain recombines TRBV15 with TRBJ2-4; D remains unclear. The V gene's germline CDR1 is LNHNV and CDR2 YYDKDF (reference sequence). The CDR3 consists of 15 residues. Trimming took off 0 bases at V and 0 bases at J, with 6 bases between the two ends. CDR3 in amino acids: CATSRDLAAKNIQYF. CDR3 DNA sequence: TGTGCCACCAGCAGAGATCTGGCAGCCAAAAACATTCAGTACTTC.

The chain couples TRBV15 to TRBJ1-1; maybe TRBD1 (5 bases). Germline V gene data show CDR1 as LNHNV and CDR2 as YYDKDF (reference sequence). Trimming removed 3 bases at V and 3 bases at J, with 11 bases between. The CDR3 is 14 residues long. The CDR3 DNA follows: TGTGCCACCAGCAGGGGGGAAGGAGACACTGAAGCTTTCTTT. Residues: CATSRGEGDTEAFF.

This clone was seen more than once but under ten times. The gene calls are TRBV6-5 and TRBJ2-6; D unresolved. V shed 2 bases and J shed 0 bases, with 5 bases lying between them. This CDR3 spans 15 amino acids. Germline V gives CDR1 MNHEY, CDR2 SVGAGI. CDR3 amino acids: CASSYSDSGANVLTF. CDR3 sequence (DNA): TGTGCCAGCAGTTACAGCGACTCTGGGGCCAACGTCCTGACTTTC.

This chain connects TRBV30 to TRBJ1-6; maybe TRBD1 (6 bases). V gave up 0 bases and J gave up 2 bases, with 11 bases separating them. Per the germline V gene, CDR1 is GTSNPN and CDR2 is SVGIG (reference sequence). There are 16 residues in the CDR3. CDR3 nucleotides: TGTGCCTGGAGTGTTGAGGGGGGAACCTATAATTCACCCCTCCACTTT. Its translation is CAWSVEGGTYNSPLHF.

This rearrangement joins TRBV30 to TRBJ1-3; D may be TRBD1 (5 bases). V was cut by 3 bases and J by 2 bases, with 20 bases left in between. The CDR3 sequence is 17 residues long. Germline lookup yields CDR1 GTSNPN and CDR2 SVGIG (reference sequence). As DNA, the CDR3 is TGTGCCTGGAGCATGGGCAGGGCTTTTATGGCTGGAAACACCATATATTTT. Its protein product is CAWSMGRAFMAGNTIYF.

This rearrangement joins TRBV6-5 to TRBJ2-3, with 11 positions matching TRBD2. The CDR3 covers 15 residues. V lost 6 bases to trimming and J lost 2 bases; unmatched junction nucleotides: 4. Germline V gene data show CDR1 as MNHEY and CDR2 as SVGAGI. The CDR3 nucleotides read TGTGCCAGCAGGATGACTAGCGGGGCCACAGATACGCAGTATTTT. Its protein product is CASRMTSGATDTQYF.

This chain joins TRBV2 and TRBJ1-1; 9 bases line up with TRBD1. The V and J ends lost 5 bases and 0 bases, in that order; junction bases with no gene match: 7. Germline loops: CDR1 SNHLY, CDR2 FYNNEI. The CDR3 is 16 amino acids. The CDR3 is CASSSGTGTMNTEAFF. The CDR3, as DNA: TGTGCCAGCAGTTCCGGGACAGGGACTATGAACACTGAAGCTTTCTTT.

The V gene is TRBV27, the J gene TRBJ1-6, with D perhaps TRBD1 (5 bases). The CDR3 covers 16 residues. The V end lost 2 bases, the J end lost 7 bases, and 15 bases lay between the germline ends. Germline assignment: CDR1 MNHEY and CDR2 SMNVEV (reference sequence). The CDR3 DNA reads TGTGCCAGCAGTTTACGGGGGGGGTTGGGGAATTCACCCCTCCACTTT. This sequence encodes CASSLRGGLGNSPLHF.

This chain joins TRBV30 and TRBJ2-4; D may be TRBD1 (6 bases). Trimming took off 1 base at V and 0 bases at J, with 22 bases between the two ends. CDR1 and CDR2 from the germline V gene are GTSNPN and SVGIG (reference sequence). CDR3 size: 19 residues. CDR3: CAWSESAVWDIVAKNIQYF. In DNA form, the CDR3 reads TGTGCCTGGAGTGAATCGGCAGTTTGGGACATCGTAGCCAAAAACATTCAGTACTTC.

The table lists this clone with a count of one. The gene calls are TRBV29-1 and TRBJ1-1; 8 positions agree with TRBD1. Germline lookup yields CDR1 SQVTM and CDR2 ANQGSEA. Trimming removed 6 bases from V and 10 bases from J; junction bases left unmatched: 10. CDR3 length equals 12 residues. The CDR3 reads CSVDRGLRGAFF. The CDR3 region has the DNA TGCAGCGTAGACAGGGGTCTGAGGGGAGCTTTCTTT.

In this sample, this clone turned up a few times. The chain is built from TRBV4-1 and TRBJ1-5; D gene unclear. V shed 4 bases and J shed 3 bases, with 10 bases lying between them. Germline CDR1 is MGHRA and CDR2 is YSYEKL. The CDR3 contains 14 residues. CDR3 region: CASSPREDNQPQHF. The CDR3 DNA follows: TGCGCCAGCAGCCCCCGGGAGGACAATCAGCCCCAGCATTTT.

The chain links TRBV29-1 to TRBJ1-2; 11 positions match TRBD1. The junction had 7 bases not matched to a gene; V was cut back by 6 bases and J by 7 bases. The CDR3 sequence is 13 residues long. In germline, CDR1 is SQVTM, CDR2 ANQGSEA. The CDR3 DNA follows: TGCAGCGTCCGGGACAGGGGGTCTCGTGGCTACACCTTC. Translated: CSVRDRGSRGYTF.

This chain connects TRBV30 to TRBJ2-1, with 11 bases that match TRBD2. The junction had 7 bases not matched to a gene; V was cut back by 1 base and J by 5 bases. This CDR3 has 16 residues. Germline CDR1 GTSNPN, CDR2 SVGIG (reference sequence). In DNA form, the CDR3 reads TGTGCCTGGAGTGGACTTCTAGCGGGGGGAAACAATGAGCAGTTCTTC. This codes for CAWSGLLAGGNNEQFF.

The rearrangement joins TRBV6-6 to TRBJ2-7; a possible D gene is TRBD1 (5 bases). This CDR3 has 11 amino acids. Trimming took 6 bases from V and 6 from J, leaving 9 bases between them. Germline lookup yields CDR1 MNHNY and CDR2 SVGAGI (reference sequence). The CDR3 coding sequence is TGTGCCAGCAGCCAGGGCGGCGAGCAGTACTTC. Protein: CASSQGGEQYF.